The 6 T cell receptor beta chains below all came from one sample that was sequenced in a study of cytomegalovirus exposure and HLA in healthy donors. Both 60 Vbeta primers and 13 Jbeta primers went into the PCR. The data were produced by immunoSEQ multiplex PCR, yet TCRdb's version contains in-frame clones alone and is incomplete. The table has around 140,000 clones, under 90% seen once. The sequenced sample was PBMCs. The receptors come from a man aged 35 to 55 in good health and CMV-seronegative.

The genes are TRBV10-3 and TRBJ2-2, with 12 nucleotides matching TRBD2. Trimming cost V 4 bases and J 6 bases; bases outside gene matches: 12. CDR1 and CDR2 (germline): ENHRY, SYGVKD. The CDR3 has 18 residues. CDR3 in amino acids: CAISASFTTSGGAGELFF. The CDR3 DNA is TGTGCCATCAGTGCTTCATTTACGACTAGCGGGGGTGCCGGGGAGCTGTTTTTT.

The J gene is TRBJ2-7, the V gene TRBV18; TRBD2 matches at 9 bases. The CDR3 extends over 15 amino acids. The germline CDR1 and CDR2 sequences are KGHSH and LQKENI. The trim removed 6 bases at V and 3 bases at J, leaving 9 bases unmatched. The CDR3 loop is CASSRGSGGDYEQYF. The CDR3 nucleotides are TGTGCCAGCTCTCGAGGTAGCGGGGGAGACTACGAGCAGTACTTC.

The rearrangement links TRBV5-6 to TRBJ1-6; possible D gene TRBD1, 6 bases. Trimming stripped 4 bases from V and 9 bases from J, with 20 bases between. This CDR3 has 16 residues. Germline loops: CDR1 SGHDT, CDR2 YYEEEE. This CDR3 is CASSPRGAGQTSPLHF. Written as DNA, the CDR3 is TGTGCCAGCAGCCCCCGGGGGGCAGGGCAGACTTCACCCCTCCACTTT.

The rearrangement links TRBV27 to TRBJ2-1; D is possibly TRBD2 (6 bases). Trimming stripped 10 bases from V and 0 bases from J, with 16 bases between. Germline CDR1 MNHEY, CDR2 SMNVEV (reference sequence). CDR3 length equals 15 residues. CDR3 in DNA: TGTGCCACCGCCTTCGGAGGGAGCTCCTACAATGAGCAGTTCTTC. It specifies CATAFGGSSYNEQFF.

CDR3 sequence reads: CASSETGNTIYF. CDR3 nucleotides: TGTGCCAGCAGCGAGACAGGAAACACCATATATTTT. V gene TRBV11-2 combines with J gene TRBJ1-3; D not certain. Trimming removed 5 bases at V and 4 bases at J, with 6 bases between. Germline V CDR1 and CDR2: SGHAT, FQNNGV. The CDR3 contains 12 residues. Together with reference TRBV11-2 and TRBJ1-3, the CDR3 gives the full variable domain: EAGVAQSPRYKIIEKRQSVAFWCNPISGHATLYWYQQILGQGPKLLIQFQNNGVVDDSQLPKDRFSAERLKGVDSTLKIQPAKLEDSAVYLCASSETGNTIYFGEGSWLTVV.

The rearrangement links TRBV7-2 to TRBJ2-3; 10 nucleotides line up with TRBD2. Trimming cost V 2 bases and J 3 bases; bases outside gene matches: 2. CDR1 SGHTA and CDR2 FQGNSA come from the germline V gene. The CDR3 runs to 15 residues. The CDR3 nucleotides are TGTGCCAGCAGCTTAAGCGGGGGGGCTACAGATACGCAGTATTTT. Amino acids: CASSLSGGATDTQYF.